These 27 T cell receptor beta chains were sequenced from one sample in a study of somatic reversion in DOCK8 deficiency. From roughly 0.095 ug genomic DNA, TRB libraries were made by one-step EuroClonality-NGS amplicon PCR. TCRdb used MiXCR to reprocess the multiplex PCR reads, holding one entry per CDR3 protein. The top ten clones hold 8.5% to 10% of a sample with roughly 3,700 distinct CDR3 sequences, about 25% of them seen once. The sequencing sample was made of peripheral blood. The receptors were gathered from a human donor in good health.

The chain carries TRBV7-9 and TRBJ1-2; 8 bases are shared with TRBD1. Germline loops: CDR1 SEHNR, CDR2 FQNEAQ (reference sequence). V lost 5 bases to trimming and J lost 5 bases; unmatched junction nucleotides: 10. CDR3 length equals 15 residues. The CDR3 is CASSQGQAPGYGYTF. CDR3 nucleotide sequence: TGTGCCAGCAGCCAGGGACAGGCCCCGGGGTATGGCTACACCTTC.

This clonotype was observed a few times. V and J are TRBV4-1 and TRBJ1-1, with 9 bases identical to TRBD1. The CDR3 is 17 residues long. V trimming: 3 bases; J trimming: 1 base; junction bases outside the gene matches: 9. Germline CDR1 and CDR2: MGHRA and YSYEKL. CDR3 bases: TGCGCCAGCAGCCAGTTCCGGGACAGGGACCGGAACACTGAAGCTTTCTTT. This sequence encodes CASSQFRDRDRNTEAFF.

This clonotype has only a few counts. The CDR3 region is CASSESRGTYNGYTF. The CDR3 DNA follows: TGCGCCAGCAGTGAGTCGAGGGGGACGTATAATGGCTACACCTTC. This rearrangement joins TRBV10-2 to TRBJ1-2; possibly TRBD1 for D (6 bases). CDR3 size: 15 residues. V was trimmed by 0 bases and J by 6 bases, leaving 14 bases between them. CDR1 is WSHSY, CDR2 SAAADI, per germline.

Within the sample, this clonotype is medium-sized. This rearrangement joins TRBV30 to TRBJ1-6, with D possibly matching TRBD1 (6 bases). Trimming took 5 bases from V and 0 from J, leaving 11 bases between them. The CDR3 sequence is 15 residues long. Per the germline V gene, CDR1 is GTSNPN and CDR2 is SVGIG (reference sequence). This chain's CDR3 is CAWGTGSSYNSPLHF. The CDR3 nucleotides are TGTGCCTGGGGCACAGGGAGCTCCTATAATTCACCCCTCCACTTT.

Concerning this clonotype: This clone may be a read error of a much larger clone one base away. The CDR3 sequence: CASRLAGSNTGELFF. DNA of the CDR3: TGCGCCAGCAGGTTGGCAGGTTCTAACACCGGGGAGCTGTTTTTT. This chain uses TRBV5-1 with TRBJ2-2; D uncertain. There are 15 residues in the CDR3. CDR1 is SGHRS and CDR2 is YFSETQ in the germline V gene.

This clonotype came up a few times. The gene calls are TRBV3-1 and TRBJ1-2; TRBD1 is a possible D gene (5 bases). This CDR3 comprises 14 residues. Per germline, CDR1 LGHDT and CDR2 YNNKEL (reference sequence). V was trimmed by 1 base and J by 4 bases, leaving 10 bases between them. CDR3 coding DNA: TGTGCCAGCAGCCAAGGAGGGGAAGGCTATGGCTACACCTTC. It specifies CASSQGGEGYGYTF.

This sequence joins TRBV20-1 and TRBJ2-7; 12 positions match TRBD2. The CDR3 is 16 residues long. Germline CDR1 and CDR2: DFQATT and SNEGSKA (reference sequence). Trimming at V came to 1 base and at J to 0 bases, leaving 4 bases not matched to a gene. The CDR3 bases are TGCAGTGCTAGAGTACTAGCGGGGGGTTTCTCCTACGAGCAGTACTTC. Translation gives CSARVLAGGFSYEQYF.

V gene TRBV12-5 combines with J gene TRBJ2-7; 8 bases fit TRBD1. The CDR3 loop spans 11 amino acids. The ends lost 5 bases at V and 12 bases at J; junction bases unmatched: 6. Germline values: CDR1 LGHNT, CDR2 FRNRAP. This CDR3 is CASGLQDRVYF. Here the CDR3 DNA reads TGTGCTAGTGGTCTCCAGGACAGGGTGTACTTC.

This clonotype is classed as medium-sized. The chain has TRBV30 and TRBJ1-5; D unclear. V was shortened by 1 base and J by 0 bases, with 7 bases between the two germline ends. Germline assignment: CDR1 GTSNPN and CDR2 SVGIG (reference sequence). The CDR3 runs 14 residues. CDR3 sequence reads: CAWSGRDSNQPQHF. CDR3 sequence (DNA): TGTGCCTGGAGTGGCCGGGATAGCAATCAGCCCCAGCATTTT.

This clonotype has only a few counts. The rearrangement uses TRBV2 and TRBJ1-6; no firm D call. The germline V gene has CDR1 SNHLY and CDR2 FYNNEI. The CDR3 runs 14 residues. Trimming took 2 bases from V and 9 from J, leaving 11 bases between them. DNA for the CDR3: TGTGCCAGCAGTGAACTTTTGGTTGGTTCACCCCTCCACTTT. Its protein is CASSELLVGSPLHF.

Relative to its sample, this clonotype is large. The gene calls are TRBV7-9 and TRBJ1-1; D is undetermined. This CDR3 contains 14 residues. V lost 1 base, J lost 0 bases, and 6 bases lay in between. From germline, CDR1 is SEHNR and CDR2 FQNEAQ (reference sequence). The CDR3 bases are TGTGCCAGCAGCTTAGTACAGATGAACACTGAAGCTTTCTTT. Protein: CASSLVQMNTEAFF.

This clonotype was seen a handful of times. The rearrangement links TRBV20-1 to TRBJ1-4, with 7 bases aligning to TRBD1. J lost 0 bases, V lost 6 bases, and 10 bases had no gene match. CDR1 is DFQATT and CDR2 is SNEGSKA in the germline V gene (reference sequence). The CDR3 is 16 residues long. The CDR3 DNA sequence: TGCAGTGCCCAAGGAGGGGGCCGAGCAACTAATGAAAAACTGTTTTTT. Translating it yields CSAQGGGRATNEKLFF.

The chain uses TRBV5-3 and TRBJ2-6; no firm D call. TRBV5-3 belongs to the ORF category, with a function that is uncertain. V gave up 0 bases and J gave up 0 bases, with 4 bases separating them. This CDR3 is built from 15 residues. The CDR3 sequence: CARSLGHSGANVLTF. CDR3 nucleotide sequence: TGTGCCAGAAGCTTGGGCCACTCTGGGGCCAACGTCCTGACTTTC.

CDR3 protein: CASSQIPNSGANVLTF. CDR3 bases: TGTGCCAGCAGTCAGATTCCCAACTCTGGGGCCAACGTCCTGACTTTC. The chain combines TRBV6-1 with TRBJ2-6; D unresolved. Germline V gives CDR1 MNHNS, CDR2 SASEGT. CDR3 length: 16 amino acids. Trimming removed 5 bases at V and 0 bases at J, with 11 bases between.

By share, this clonotype ranks as medium-sized. The V call is TRBV12-3 or TRBV12-4, the J call TRBJ2-7; a possible D gene is TRBD1 (6 bases). The CDR3 sequence is 14 residues long. Trimming removed 6 bases from V and 2 bases from J, with 14 bases in between. The CDR3, as DNA: TGTGCCAGCAGGGGATCGACAGGAACCTACGAGCAGTACTTC. Its protein product is CASRGSTGTYEQYF.

The J gene is TRBJ2-7, the V gene TRBV10-2; 9 bases agree with TRBD1. The CDR3 has 14 amino acids. V was pared by 8 bases and J by 3 bases, with 8 bases of the junction left unmatched. Germline V gene lookup returns CDR1 WSHSY and CDR2 SAAADI. The chain's CDR3 is CASGRGQGIYEQYF. Here the CDR3 DNA reads TGCGCCAGCGGGCGGGGACAGGGTATCTACGAGCAGTACTTC.

The chain combines TRBV27 with TRBJ1-1; D may be TRBD1 (5 bases). The germline V gene encodes CDR1 MNHEY and CDR2 SMNVEV (reference sequence). This CDR3 has 17 amino acids. Trimming stripped 2 bases from V and 0 bases from J, with 16 bases between. The CDR3 sequence is CASSLLPHATVNTEAFF. As DNA, the CDR3 is TGTGCCAGCAGTTTACTCCCCCACGCGACAGTGAACACTGAAGCTTTCTTT.

The rearrangement joins TRBV5-1 to TRBJ1-6; tentative D call: TRBD1 (5 bases). V lost 4 bases, J lost 8 bases, and 16 bases lay in between. Looked up from germline, CDR1 is SGHRS and CDR2 is YFSETQ. There are 15 residues in the CDR3. In DNA form, the CDR3 reads TGCGCCAGCAGCAAAAGCCGGGACGGGGATTCACCCCTCCACTTT. This codes for CASSKSRDGDSPLHF.

The CDR3 loop reads CASSPQQGSDYGYTF. CDR3 DNA sequence: TGCGCCAGCAGCCCGCAACAGGGGAGTGACTATGGCTACACCTTC. The V gene is TRBV4-1, the J gene TRBJ1-2; 7 bases agree with TRBD1. The V segment lost 4 bases and the J segment 3 bases; nucleotides outside the gene matches: 8. The V gene's germline CDR1 is MGHRA and CDR2 YSYEKL. The CDR3 has 15 residues.

By frequency in the sample, this clonotype is medium-sized. J is TRBJ1-2 and V is TRBV23-1, with D perhaps matching TRBD1 (6 bases). Being an ORF, TRBV23-1 has a function that is uncertain. The V gene lost 7 bases and the J gene lost 8 bases, with 17 bases spanning the gap. This CDR3 spans 13 amino acids. CDR3 loop: CASNRGGLGGYTF. In DNA form, the CDR3 reads TGCGCCAGCAACCGAGGGGGGCTTGGGGGCTACACCTTC.

As regards this clonotype: Sequence at one end of the junction differs from germline and may be a read error. This sequence joins TRBV2 and TRBJ1-1; D is possibly TRBD1 (6 bases). CDR3 length: 13 amino acids. Germline values: CDR1 SNHLY, CDR2 FYNNEI. CDR3 DNA: TGTGCCAGCAGAACAGGGAGGAACACTGAAGCTCTCTTT. Protein sequence: CASRTGRNTEALF.

CDR3 in amino acids: CASSLVTNPSGGPSEQYF. The CDR3 coding sequence is TGCGCCAGCAGCTTGGTAACTAACCCTAGCGGGGGTCCATCCGAGCAGTACTTC. The genes are TRBV5-1 and TRBJ2-7, with TRBD2 matching 10 bases. J was trimmed by 6 bases and V by 0 bases; bases with no gene match: 15. The CDR3 is 18 amino acids. CDR1 is SGHRS and CDR2 is YFSETQ in the germline V gene.

This chain uses TRBV7-9 with TRBJ1-4, with no clear D. Germline values: CDR1 SEHNR, CDR2 FQNEAQ (reference sequence). The CDR3 covers 12 residues. The V end lost 1 base, the J end lost 8 bases, and 5 bases lay between the germline ends. CDR3 nucleotides: TGTGCCAGCAGCTTAGTACGAGAAAAACTGTTTTTT. Its translation is CASSLVREKLFF.

J is TRBJ1-5 and V is TRBV5-8; the match to TRBD1 covers 7 bases. The ends lost 5 bases at V and 6 bases at J; junction bases unmatched: 5. Germline CDR1 SGHTS, CDR2 YDEGEE. The CDR3 has 13 residues. CDR3 DNA: TGTGCCAGCAGTCGGGACAGTCGTCAGCCCCAGCATTTT. Translated: CASSRDSRQPQHF. The complete variable domain, with remaining parts taken from reference TRBV5-8 and TRBJ1-5, reads EAGVTQSPTHLIKTRGQQATLRCSPISGHTSVYWYQQALGLGLQFLLWYDEGEERNRGNFPPRFSGRQFPNYSSELNVNALELEDSALYLCASSRDSRQPQHFGDGTRLSIL.

The V call is TRBV11-2, the J call TRBJ1-1; 10 bases line up with TRBD1. Germline assignment: CDR1 SGHAT and CDR2 FQNNGV. The CDR3 is made up of 16 amino acids. Germline trimming cut 8 bases from V and 0 bases from J; bases unmatched to any gene: 9. CDR3 sequence reads: CASEKDRGRMNTEAFF. CDR3 coding DNA: TGTGCCAGCGAAAAAGACAGGGGGCGAATGAACACTGAAGCTTTCTTT.

In its sample, this clonotype is medium-sized. The V gene is TRBV7-9, the J gene TRBJ2-1; the D is unclear. Germline CDR1 SEHNR, CDR2 FQNEAQ (reference sequence). The CDR3 has 14 amino acids. V lost 7 bases to trimming and J lost 6 bases, with 16 bases between them. The CDR3: CASTLGGGPNEQFF. The DNA for the CDR3 is TGTGCCAGCACCCTCGGTGGCGGCCCCAATGAGCAGTTCTTC.

The chain employs TRBV27 and TRBJ1-6, with D tentatively TRBD1 (5 bases). CDR3 length: 15 amino acids. Germline V gene data show CDR1 as MNHEY and CDR2 as SMNVEV (reference sequence). V shed 5 bases and J shed 7 bases, with 15 bases lying between them. The CDR3 DNA reads TGTGCCAGCAGTCCCAGGGCAGGGAGCAATTCACCCCTCCACTTT. This translates into CASSPRAGSNSPLHF.